Given below is one TCR beta chain in context. One end of the junction varies from germline; a read error may be responsible. Germline V lookup: CDR1 MDHEN, CDR2 SYDVKM. The CDR3 is made up of 16 amino acids. The sample originates from a study of technical replicates of blood from several donors. Sequencing was performed with immunoSEQ multiplex PCR; in TCRdb, only in-frame clones are kept and a portion is missing. The top ten clones hold around 0.41% of a sample with about 70,000 clones, more than 90% of them seen once. Sequencing was carried out using T cells isolated from PBMCs. The receptor was derived from a human donor in good health. The J gene is TRBJ1-3, the V gene TRBV28, with a tentative D call TRBD1 (6 bases). The CDR3 region has the DNA TGTGCCAGCAGTGATGCCGGGACATACTCTAGAAACACCATATATTTT. It specifies CASSDAGTYSRNTIYF.